What follows are 12 T cell receptor beta chains derived from one specimen sequenced in a study of T cell responses to AZD1222 COVID-19 vaccine. Only in-frame clones appear in the TCRdb table, and some are missing; sequencing was by immunoSEQ multiplex PCR. The sample yields around 150,000 clones, 80% to 95% seen once. The sequences come from peripheral blood, collected 28 days after the second AZD1222 dose. Receptors were obtained from an adult who received the AZD1222 COVID-19 vaccine.

The chain uses TRBV6-1 and TRBJ2-3, with TRBD1 matching over 10 bases. Germline V lookup: CDR1 MNHNS, CDR2 SASEGT. The ends lost 6 bases at V and 3 bases at J; junction bases unmatched: 6. This CDR3 is 15 amino acids long. The CDR3 DNA sequence: TGTGCCAGCAGAATTCGGGACAGGGGTACAGATACGCAGTATTTT. Translation: CASRIRDRGTDTQYF.

The chain uses TRBV11-2 and TRBJ1-2, with D perhaps TRBD1 (5 bases). Germline V gene data show CDR1 as SGHAT and CDR2 as FQNNGV. The CDR3 runs to 17 residues. Trimming took 2 bases from V and 4 from J, leaving 20 bases between them. CDR3 sequence (DNA): TGTGCCAGCAGCTTAACAAGGGACGCCGGGTTGGGCTATGGCTACACCTTC. It is translated as CASSLTRDAGLGYGYTF. The complete variable domain, with remaining parts taken from reference TRBV11-2 and TRBJ1-2, reads EAGVAQSPRYKIIEKRQSVAFWCNPISGHATLYWYQQILGQGPKLLIQFQNNGVVDDSQLPKDRFSAERLKGVDSTLKIQPAKLEDSAVYLCASSLTRDAGLGYGYTFGSGTRLTVV.

This chain links TRBV7-9 with TRBJ2-7, with 7 bases matching TRBD1. V was pared by 1 base and J by 1 base, with 7 bases of the junction left unmatched. The CDR3 length is 16 residues. Per germline, CDR1 SEHNR and CDR2 FQNEAQ (reference sequence). In nucleotides, the CDR3 is TGTGCCAGCAGCTTAGGCTCCGGGACAGAATCCTACGAGCAGTACTTC. Translating gives CASSLGSGTESYEQYF.

The chain carries TRBV4-2 and TRBJ2-1; 15 nucleotides agree with TRBD2. The CDR3 contains 19 residues. Germline V CDR1 and CDR2: LGHNA, YNFKEQ. V dropped 0 bases and J dropped 7; count of bases not matched to a gene: 10. The CDR3 nucleotides read TGTGCCAGCAGCCAAGAAGCGGGACTAGCGGGAGGAAGAAGTAATGAGCAGTTCTTC. Translating it yields CASSQEAGLAGGRSNEQFF.

The chain links TRBV19 to TRBJ1-1; D is unresolved. The CDR3 runs to 15 residues. Trimming stripped 4 bases from V and 1 base from J, with 13 bases between. CDR1 and CDR2 (germline): LNHDA, SQIVND (reference sequence). CDR3 sequence: CASSTHPAGNTEAFF. In DNA form, the CDR3 reads TGTGCCAGTAGTACGCACCCGGCAGGGAACACTGAAGCTTTCTTT.

This chain joins TRBV19 and TRBJ1-2; a weak D match, TRBD1 (5 bases). The V gene's germline CDR1 is LNHDA and CDR2 SQIVND (reference sequence). V lost 2 bases and J lost 0, with 19 bases in between. The CDR3 runs to 18 residues. CDR3 DNA: TGTGCCAGTAGTATATCAGGCGTGAGGGACCCAGCTAACTATGGCTACACCTTC. Protein: CASSISGVRDPANYGYTF.

The chain has TRBV7-6 and TRBJ2-7; tentative D call: TRBD2 (6 bases). The CDR3 totals 15 residues. Trimming shortened V by 0 bases and J by 6 bases, and 15 bases separated the two germline ends. Germline V CDR1 and CDR2: SGHVS, FNYEAQ. The CDR3, as DNA: TGTGCCAGCAGCTTAGCGGAGGGGCCCCCCAGCGAGCAGTACTTC. Translating it yields CASSLAEGPPSEQYF.

The V and J genes are TRBV13 and TRBJ1-1, with D perhaps matching TRBD1 (5 bases). This CDR3 has 16 amino acids. V gave up 0 bases and J gave up 0 bases, with 11 bases separating them. Germline V gene data show CDR1 as PRHDT and CDR2 as FYEKMQ (reference sequence). DNA of the CDR3: TGTGCCAGCAGCTTAGGCCTCGGGACGGTGAACACTGAAGCTTTCTTT. Its protein is CASSLGLGTVNTEAFF.

This chain connects TRBV12-5 to TRBJ2-2, with 7 bases identical to TRBD1. The J segment lost 3 bases and the V segment lost 4 bases, leaving 5 bases of the junction unmatched. Germline-derived CDR1 and CDR2 are LGHNT and FRNRAP. CDR3 length: 15 residues. For the CDR3, the DNA is TGTGCTAGTGGTTCCAAGGACAGGTACACCGGGGAGCTGTTTTTT. As protein: CASGSKDRYTGELFF.

The chain combines TRBV7-6 with TRBJ2-1; 9 nucleotides agree with TRBD2. Germline V gives CDR1 SGHVS, CDR2 FNYEAQ. The CDR3 runs to 16 residues. Losses at the gene ends were 3 bases for V and 2 bases for J; bases not matched to a gene: 5. As DNA, the CDR3 is TGTGCCAGCAGCTTCAGAGCGGGAGGCCCCTACAATGAGCAGTTCTTC. As protein: CASSFRAGGPYNEQFF.

In DNA, the CDR3 is TGTGCCTGGAGTAAAATCGGGAGCTCCTATAATTCACCCCTCCACTTT. It specifies CAWSKIGSSYNSPLHF. V is TRBV30 and J is TRBJ1-6; D remains unclear. With 2 bases removed from V and 0 bases from J, the gap between germline ends came to 11 bases. Germline loops: CDR1 GTSNPN, CDR2 SVGIG (reference sequence). The CDR3 sequence is 16 residues long.

V is TRBV2 and J is TRBJ1-1; D remains unclear. Trimming left V 8 bases short and J 7 bases short, with 11 bases between. Germline loops: CDR1 SNHLY, CDR2 FYNNEI. The CDR3 runs 11 residues. CDR3 bases: TGTGCCAGCTCAAACCATAATGAAGCTTTCTTT. Its protein is CASSNHNEAFF.